This record looks at one T cell receptor (beta chain) sequence and its context. Per the authors' pipeline: By means of reference gene primer amplification, nucleated cell counts were estimated. Profiled with immunoSEQ multiplex PCR; TCRdb holds only in-frame clones, not every one. V and J calls and clone size are copied from that table; D and trimming were computed from the DNA. The table lists over 100,000 clones, approximately 80% of them singletons. The data stem from a study of blood T cell repertoires in COVID-19. Study summary: The United States, Italy and Spain provided the acute and convalescent COVID-19 samples. In each case, the material was cDNA or gDNA derived from T cells, B-cell-depleted T cells, or PBMCs.

The sequencing sample was made of peripheral blood. The sequence was collected from a man aged 55 to 70 with acute or convalescent COVID-19.

This chain's CDR3 is CASTPSGTGHQPQHF. For the CDR3, the DNA is TGTGCCAGCACCCCTTCCGGGACAGGTCATCAGCCCCAGCATTTT. The gene calls are TRBV19 and TRBJ1-5; 8 bases agree with TRBD1. CDR1 is LNHDA and CDR2 is SQIVND in the germline V gene (reference sequence). The ends lost 9 bases at V and 5 bases at J; junction bases unmatched: 12. The CDR3 is 15 residues long.